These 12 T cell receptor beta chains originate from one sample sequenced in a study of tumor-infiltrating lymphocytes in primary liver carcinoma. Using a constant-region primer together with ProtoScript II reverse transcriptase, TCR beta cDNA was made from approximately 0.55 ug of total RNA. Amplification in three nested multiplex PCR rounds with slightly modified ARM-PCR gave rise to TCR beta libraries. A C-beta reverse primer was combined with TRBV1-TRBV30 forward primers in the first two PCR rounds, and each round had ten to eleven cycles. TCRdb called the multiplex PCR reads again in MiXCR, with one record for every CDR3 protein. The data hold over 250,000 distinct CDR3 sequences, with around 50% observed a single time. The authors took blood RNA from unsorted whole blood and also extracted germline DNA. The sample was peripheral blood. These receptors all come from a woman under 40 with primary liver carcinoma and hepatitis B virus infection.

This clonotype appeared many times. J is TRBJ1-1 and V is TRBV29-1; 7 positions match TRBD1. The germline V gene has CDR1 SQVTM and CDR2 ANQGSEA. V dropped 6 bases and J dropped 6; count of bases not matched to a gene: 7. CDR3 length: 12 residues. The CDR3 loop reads CSVLDRVAEAFF. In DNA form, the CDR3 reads TGCAGCGTCCTCGACAGGGTGGCTGAAGCTTTCTTT.

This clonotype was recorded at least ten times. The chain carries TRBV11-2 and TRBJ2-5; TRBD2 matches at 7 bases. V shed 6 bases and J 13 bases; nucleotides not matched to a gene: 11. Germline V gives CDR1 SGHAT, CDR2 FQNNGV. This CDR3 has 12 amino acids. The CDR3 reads CASSFRSGTTYF. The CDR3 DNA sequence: TGTGCCAGCAGTTTCCGTTCCGGGACTACGTACTTC.

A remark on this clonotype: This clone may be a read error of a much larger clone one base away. The CDR3 region is CASIPRAPEGEAFF. The DNA for the CDR3 is TGTGCCAGCATCCCTCGTGCTCCAGAGGGTGAAGCTTTCTTT. This chain uses TRBV6-5 with TRBJ1-1; D is uncertain. V shed 7 bases and J shed 7 bases, with 19 bases lying between them. This CDR3 contains 14 residues. Per germline, CDR1 MNHEY and CDR2 SVGAGI.

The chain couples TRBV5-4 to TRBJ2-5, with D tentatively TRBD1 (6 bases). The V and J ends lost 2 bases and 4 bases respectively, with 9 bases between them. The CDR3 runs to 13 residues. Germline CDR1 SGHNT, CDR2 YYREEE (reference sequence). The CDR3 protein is CASSLQGLETQYF. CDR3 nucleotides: TGTGCCAGCAGCTTACAGGGCTTAGAGACCCAGTACTTC. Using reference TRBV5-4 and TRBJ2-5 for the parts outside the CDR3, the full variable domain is ETGVTQSPTHLIKTRGQQVTLRCSSQSGHNTVSWYQQALGQGPQFIFQYYREEENGRGNFPPRFSGLQFPNYSSELNVNALELDDSALYLCASSLQGLETQYFGPGTRLLVL.

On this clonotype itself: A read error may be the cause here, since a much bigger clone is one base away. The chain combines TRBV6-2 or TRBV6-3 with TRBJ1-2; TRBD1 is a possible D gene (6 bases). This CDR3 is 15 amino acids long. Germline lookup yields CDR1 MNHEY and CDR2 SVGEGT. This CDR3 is CAISSGRQTGGGYTF. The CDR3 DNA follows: TGTGCCATCAGTTCGGGACGCCAGACGGGGGGCGGCTACACCTTC.

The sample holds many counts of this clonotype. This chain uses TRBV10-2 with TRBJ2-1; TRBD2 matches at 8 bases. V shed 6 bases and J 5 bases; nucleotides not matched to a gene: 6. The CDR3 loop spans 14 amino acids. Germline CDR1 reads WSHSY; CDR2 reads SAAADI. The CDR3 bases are TGCGCCAGCAGAATAGCGGGAAGTGACAATGAGCAGTTCTTC. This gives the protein CASRIAGSDNEQFF.

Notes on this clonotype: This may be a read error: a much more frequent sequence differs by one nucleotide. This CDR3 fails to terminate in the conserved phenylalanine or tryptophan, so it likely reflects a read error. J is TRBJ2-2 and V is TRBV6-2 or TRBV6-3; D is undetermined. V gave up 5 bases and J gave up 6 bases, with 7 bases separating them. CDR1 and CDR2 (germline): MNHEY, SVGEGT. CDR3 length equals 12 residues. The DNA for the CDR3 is TGTGCCAGCAGTCGAGATCCCGGGGAGCTGTTTTAT. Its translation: CASSRDPGELFY.

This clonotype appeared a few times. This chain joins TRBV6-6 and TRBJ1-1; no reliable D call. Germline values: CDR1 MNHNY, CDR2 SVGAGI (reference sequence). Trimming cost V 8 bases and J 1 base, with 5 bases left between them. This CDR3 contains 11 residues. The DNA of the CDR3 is TGTGCCAGCTTTAAGAACACTGAAGCTTTCTTT. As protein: CASFKNTEAFF.

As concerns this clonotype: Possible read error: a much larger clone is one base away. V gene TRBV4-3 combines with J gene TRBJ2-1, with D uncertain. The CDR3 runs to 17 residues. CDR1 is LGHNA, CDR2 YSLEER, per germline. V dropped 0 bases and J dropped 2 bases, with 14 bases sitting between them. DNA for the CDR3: TGCGCCAGCAGCCAAGATCCCAGAGACCCAACCTACAATGAGCAGTTCTTC. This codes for CASSQDPRDPTYNEQFF.

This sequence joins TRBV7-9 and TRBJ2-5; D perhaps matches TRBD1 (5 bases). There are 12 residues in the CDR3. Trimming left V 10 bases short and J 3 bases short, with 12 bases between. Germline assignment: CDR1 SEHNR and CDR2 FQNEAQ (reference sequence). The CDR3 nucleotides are TGTGCCACAGGCGGCAGGGAAGAGACCCAGTACTTC. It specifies CATGGREETQYF.

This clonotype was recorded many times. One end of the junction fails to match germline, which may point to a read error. The CDR3 loop is CSAEPLPYGYTF. The CDR3, as DNA: TGCAGCGCTGAACCTCTGCCGTATGGCTACACCTTC. V usage is TRBV29-1 and J usage is TRBJ1-2; D call uncertain. The CDR3 consists of 12 residues. Germline-derived CDR1 and CDR2 are SQVTM and ANQGSEA. Full variable domain (outside the CDR3, taken from reference TRBV29-1 and TRBJ1-2): SAVISQKPSRDICQRGTSLTIQCQVDSQVTMMFWYRQQPGQSLTLIATANQGSEATYESGFVIDKFPISRPNLTFSTLTVSNMSPEDSSIYLCSAEPLPYGYTFGSGTRLTVV.

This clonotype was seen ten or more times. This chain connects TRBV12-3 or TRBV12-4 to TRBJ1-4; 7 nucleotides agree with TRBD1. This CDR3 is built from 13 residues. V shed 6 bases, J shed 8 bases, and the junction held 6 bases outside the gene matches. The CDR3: CASRRDRGEKLFF. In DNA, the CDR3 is TGTGCCAGCAGGAGGGACAGAGGGGAAAAACTGTTTTTT.